There are a few counts of the clone carrying this T cell receptor (beta chain). The data belong to a study of blood T cell repertoires in COVID-19. At the level of the study: Sites in the United States, Italy and Spain provided acute and convalescent COVID-19 samples. Sources were T cells, B-cell-depleted T cells, or PBMCs; the material itself was cDNA or gDNA.

Authors' processing steps: The authors estimated nucleated cell counts from reference gene primer amplification. The table came from immunoSEQ multiplex PCR; TCRdb's copy has only in-frame clones and leaves some out. That table gives V, J and clone size, and the DNA gave D and trimming. Of about 70,000 clones in the sample, 80% were seen once. CDR3 length equals 17 residues. Trimming removed 1 base from V and 5 bases from J, with 18 bases in between. Germline CDR1 reads LGHNA; CDR2 reads YSLEER. The sequence came from a man between 65 and 79 years old who had recovered from COVID-19. Material: peripheral blood. The chain joins TRBV4-3 to TRBJ1-3, with D unresolved. The chain's CDR3 is CASSQVFVRSERNTIYF. In nucleotides, the CDR3 is TGCGCCAGCAGCCAAGTCTTTGTTCGGTCGGAGAGAAACACCATATATTTT.